Listed below are T cell receptor beta chains from one sample, sequenced in a study of T cells in Graves' hyperthyroidism and ophthalmopathy. TCRdb reprocessed the multiplex PCR reads via MiXCR and lists one record per CDR3 protein. The profile shows about 480,000 distinct CDR3 sequences, approximately 14% of them singletons. Sequenced material: blood. These receptor sequences come from a woman in her late teens or twenties with Graves' hyperthyroidism. The conserved cysteine and the conserved F or W are not part of the CDR3 here. The size entry is marked missing in some rows and otherwise reads once, few, many or a size class.

V	size	length	J	CDR3
TRBV27	once	16	TRBJ1-2	ASTRWLGQGKKDYGYT
TRBV12-3/TRBV12-4	many	14	TRBJ1-1	ASSFWTGGVNTEAF
TRBV10-3	NA	13	TRBJ1-6	ATRGTGENNSPLH
TRBV7-2	NA	11	TRBJ1-1	ASSLTQDTEAF
TRBV6-1	many	13	TRBJ1-2	ASSDLTGPNYGYT
TRBV12-5	NA	12	TRBJ2-1	ASGSLAGGDEQF
TRBV14	NA	11	TRBJ1-1	ASQIRGNTEAF
TRBV19	many	13	TRBJ2-1	ASRATSGSYNEQF
TRBV6-1	few	12	TRBJ2-3	ATKAGELTDTQY
TRBV2	many	10	TRBJ1-2	ASNAGDYGYT
TRBV3-1	many	12	TRBJ1-3	ASSQTSTGNTIY
TRBV12-3/TRBV12-4	many	12	TRBJ1-3	ASGRRDSGNTIY
TRBV10-3	few	12	TRBJ1-2	ATLPGQGNYGYT
TRBV11-3	NA	14	TRBJ2-5	ASSNRDREWQETQY
TRBV30	many	13	TRBJ2-2	AWSRTSLDTGELF
TRBV7-2	few	13	TRBJ1-2	ASSLLIVGSYGYT
TRBV7-9	many	9	TRBJ2-7	ASSSWGEQY
TRBV15	many	12	TRBJ2-5	ATSIRGPRETQY
TRBV30	many	11	TRBJ2-1	AVLWGLPYEQF
TRBV14	NA	14	TRBJ2-7	ASSQGAGPPSHEQY
TRBV7-6	many	12	TRBJ2-1	ASSQPGRNNEQF
TRBV19	many	14	TRBJ2-3	ASSFLRQGGTDTQY
TRBV12-3/TRBV12-4	many	15	TRBJ2-4	ASKTCRARVAKNIQY
TRBV6-5	few	11	TRBJ2-7	ASSTVAGGEQY
TRBV27	few	15	TRBJ1-6	ASSFRQGAEYNSPLH
TRBV19	NA	11	TRBJ1-1	ASRNTGDTEAF
TRBV27	NA	13	TRBJ1-5	ASSGTGTINQPQH
TRBV6-1	many	10	TRBJ1-2	AIRDRVSGYT
TRBV7-9	many	12	TRBJ2-5	ASNPERVRETQY
TRBV5-1	NA	13	TRBJ2-1	ASSLIPRAGDEQF
TRBV4-1	few	11	TRBJ1-3	ASSPRHGNTIY
TRBV10-3	many	14	TRBJ2-7	AISGNPGQGSYEQY
TRBV12-3/TRBV12-4	NA	9	TRBJ2-2	ASSFSGGLF
TRBV4-1	few	14	TRBJ2-1	ASSQDRGTGWNEQF
TRBV7-3	NA	15	TRBJ2-3	ASSLTLAGAGTDTQY
TRBV19	many	13	TRBJ1-2	ASNTGTPDDYGYT
TRBV12-3/TRBV12-4	many	12	TRBJ1-1	ASRLSETNTEAF
TRBV11-3	many	10	TRBJ1-1	ASSRVGGEAF
TRBV12-3/TRBV12-4	many	12	TRBJ2-3	ASSLAGVGDTQY